The 27 T cell receptor beta chains below were found in one sample sequenced in a study of PD-L1 blockade in urothelial cancer. The repertoire was sequenced with immunoSEQ multiplex PCR; TCRdb's copy has only in-frame clones and lacks some. The sample has about 37,000 clones; under 90% are singletons. Material: PBMCs, obtained around atezolizumab (anti-PD-L1) treatment. The receptor set was obtained from a man aged 55 to 70 with urothelial cancer.

The rearrangement links TRBV27 to TRBJ2-1; 8 bases fit TRBD2. Trimming removed 7 bases from V and 8 bases from J; junction bases left unmatched: 16. The CDR3 extends over 16 amino acids. CDR1 MNHEY and CDR2 SMNVEV come from the germline V gene (reference sequence). CDR3 residues: CASTPGSLAGLDEQFF. CDR3 DNA sequence: TGTGCCAGCACCCCCGGAAGTTTAGCGGGGTTGGATGAGCAGTTCTTC.

The chain links TRBV11-3 to TRBJ2-3; TRBD1 matches 8 bases. Germline V gene lookup returns CDR1 SGHNT and CDR2 YENEEA. The V segment lost 5 bases and the J segment 4 bases; nucleotides outside the gene matches: 11. The CDR3 totals 16 residues. The CDR3 region is CASSTGQGNNADTQYF. CDR3 nucleotides: TGTGCCAGCAGCACCGGACAGGGCAATAACGCAGATACGCAGTATTTT. Drawing the rest from reference TRBV11-3 and TRBJ2-3, the complete variable domain is EAGVVQSPRYKIIEKKQPVAFWCNPISGHNTLYWYLQNLGQGPELLIRYENEEAVDDSQLPKDRFSAERLKGVDSTLKIQPAELGDSAVYLCASSTGQGNNADTQYFGPGTRLTVL.

The V and J genes are TRBV10-3 and TRBJ1-4, with 7 bases identical to TRBD1. The ends lost 5 bases at V and 5 bases at J; junction bases unmatched: 5. The length of the CDR3 is 14 residues. Germline CDR1 ENHRY, CDR2 SYGVKD. The CDR3 spells CAISSGGGNEKLFF. CDR3 bases: TGTGCCATCAGTTCAGGGGGTGGGAATGAAAAACTGTTTTTT.

V and J are TRBV5-8 and TRBJ1-5; 8 nucleotides line up with TRBD1. Germline CDR1 SGHTS, CDR2 YDEGEE. V shed 0 bases, J shed 5 bases, and the junction held 7 bases outside the gene matches. The CDR3 spans 16 residues. The chain's CDR3 is CASSLVVTGVYQPQHF. In DNA, the CDR3 is TGTGCCAGCAGCTTGGTAGTGACAGGGGTCTATCAGCCCCAGCATTTT.

As concerns this clone: Other DNA variants within this sample encode the same CDR3. This chain joins TRBV5-1 and TRBJ2-7; 7 bases are shared with TRBD1. The CDR3 loop spans 14 amino acids. V was clipped by 0 bases and J by 4 bases; unmatched bases: 4. Germline values: CDR1 SGHRS, CDR2 YFSETQ. The CDR3 nucleotides are TGCGCCAGCAGCTTGGGGACAGGATATTACGAGCAGTACTTC. Translating it yields CASSLGTGYYEQYF.

V and J are TRBV6-6 and TRBJ1-6; D call uncertain. V was cut by 2 bases and J by 3 bases, with 8 bases left in between. Germline loops: CDR1 MNHNY, CDR2 SVGAGI (reference sequence). The CDR3 has 15 residues. CDR3 loop: CASSYREGYNSPLHF. CDR3 coding DNA: TGTGCCAGCAGTTACAGGGAGGGCTATAATTCACCCCTCCACTTT.

The V call is TRBV28, the J call TRBJ1-5; D may be TRBD1 (6 bases). The CDR3 consists of 16 residues. V was pared by 6 bases and J by 2 bases, with 17 bases between. The germline V gene encodes CDR1 MDHEN and CDR2 SYDVKM. CDR3 in amino acids: CASSSAGRGGNQPQHF. The CDR3 DNA follows: TGTGCCAGCAGCTCTGCGGGCAGGGGAGGCAATCAGCCCCAGCATTTT.

This chain joins TRBV7-2 and TRBJ2-7, with 8 nucleotides matching TRBD1. The CDR3 contains 17 residues. V shed 5 bases, J shed 2 bases, and the junction held 14 bases outside the gene matches. Germline V CDR1 and CDR2: SGHTA, FQGNSA. The DNA of the CDR3 is TGTGCCAGCAGCCTAAGACGGGACAGGACCTTTCCCTACGAGCAGTACTTC. Protein: CASSLRRDRTFPYEQYF.

The rearrangement joins TRBV5-5 to TRBJ2-5; the match to TRBD1 covers 7 bases. Germline V CDR1 and CDR2: SGHKS, YYEKEE (reference sequence). The CDR3 sequence is 15 residues long. V shed 2 bases and J 1 base; nucleotides not matched to a gene: 5. The CDR3 loop is CASSLNGQAQETQYF. The CDR3 coding sequence is TGTGCCAGCAGCTTAAATGGACAGGCCCAAGAGACCCAGTACTTC.

This chain connects TRBV14 to TRBJ2-7; TRBD1 matches 7 bases. The trim removed 4 bases at V and 4 bases at J, leaving 7 bases unmatched. Germline V lookup: CDR1 SGHDN, CDR2 FVKESK. The CDR3 spans 14 residues. As DNA, the CDR3 is TGTGCCAGCAGCCGCCCGGGGACAGAGTACGAGCAGTACTTC. It translates to CASSRPGTEYEQYF.

The CDR3 nucleotides read TGCGCCAGCAGCTTGGCCCCGAGCGGGGGGGTTTACAATGAGCAGTTCTTC. Amino acids: CASSLAPSGGVYNEQFF. The chain couples TRBV5-1 to TRBJ2-1; 10 nucleotides match TRBD2. Trimming took 0 bases from V and 4 from J; bases not matched to a gene: 7. In germline, CDR1 is SGHRS, CDR2 YFSETQ. The CDR3 has 17 amino acids.

The J gene is TRBJ2-1, the V gene TRBV11-1, with 8 nucleotides matching TRBD2. V lost 6 bases, J lost 5 bases, and 9 bases stayed unmatched. The germline gives CDR1 SGHAT, CDR2 FQDESV (reference sequence). This CDR3 region has 15 residues. The CDR3 is CASSITGGLHNEQFF. In nucleotides, the CDR3 is TGTGCCAGCAGTATTACGGGGGGGTTACACAATGAGCAGTTCTTC. The whole variable domain, filled in from reference TRBV11-1 and TRBJ2-1, reads EAEVAQSPRYKITEKSQAVAFWCDPISGHATLYWYRQILGQGPELLVQFQDESVVDDSQLPKDRFSAERLKGVDSTLKIQPAELGDSAMYLCASSITGGLHNEQFFGPGTRLTVL.

V gene TRBV28 combines with J gene TRBJ1-5; 7 nucleotides align to TRBD1. CDR1 is MDHEN and CDR2 is SYDVKM in the germline V gene. The junction had 11 bases not matched to a gene; V was cut back by 6 bases and J by 3 bases. The CDR3 length is 16 residues. CDR3: CASRIGGSFFNQPQHF. The CDR3 DNA follows: TGTGCCAGCAGGATAGGGGGCTCGTTTTTCAATCAGCCCCAGCATTTT. The entire variable domain, with the rest obtained from reference TRBV28 and TRBJ1-5, is as follows: DVKVTQSSRYLVKRTGEKVFLECVQDMDHENMFWYRQDPGLGLRLIYFSYDVKMKEKGDIPEGYSVSREKKERFSLILESASTNQTSMYLCASRIGGSFFNQPQHFGDGTRLSIL.

This clone was detected a few times. V and J are TRBV4-2 and TRBJ2-5; 8 bases fit TRBD1. The CDR3 consists of 15 residues. Per the germline V gene, CDR1 is LGHNA and CDR2 is YNFKEQ. V was pared by 2 bases and J by 4 bases, with 6 bases of the junction left unmatched. The CDR3 protein is CASSQKTGDGETQYF. The CDR3 bases are TGTGCCAGCAGCCAAAAGACAGGGGACGGAGAGACCCAGTACTTC.

J is TRBJ1-6 and V is TRBV28; D is possibly TRBD1 (5 bases). The CDR3 contains 14 residues. The V and J ends lost 6 bases and 6 bases respectively, with 12 bases between them. CDR1 MDHEN and CDR2 SYDVKM come from the germline V gene. CDR3 sequence reads: CASSPPQGNSPLHF. CDR3 nucleotide sequence: TGTGCCAGCAGCCCACCTCAGGGTAATTCACCCCTCCACTTT.

J is TRBJ1-2 and V is TRBV21-1; TRBD1 is taken as the D call from the table, unchecked against the DNA. TRBV21-1 is marked as a pseudogene. This CDR3 has 16 amino acids. The CDR3 region has the DNA TGTGCCAGCAGCAAAGAGGGGACAGGGGGGAACTATGGCTACACCTTC. This codes for CASSKEGTGGNYGYTF.

With regard to this clone: One junction end disagrees with the germline gene, perhaps due to a read error. V usage is TRBV6-6 and J usage is TRBJ1-5; D call uncertain. The CDR3 extends over 13 amino acids. Germline V gene data show CDR1 as MNHNY and CDR2 as SVGAGI (reference sequence). The CDR3 spells CASSYSTIGKRWF. CDR3 sequence (DNA): TGTGCCAGCAGTTACTCGACTATTGGGAAACGGTGGTTT.

The J gene is TRBJ2-2, the V gene TRBV9; 7 bases are a match to TRBD2. This CDR3 has 17 residues. Per germline, CDR1 SGDLS and CDR2 YYNGEE. V lost 0 bases, J lost 4 bases, and 9 bases stayed unmatched. In DNA, the CDR3 is TGTGCCAGCAGCGTAGCTACGGTGGTAGCGGGCACCGGGGAGCTGTTTTTT. Translating it yields CASSVATVVAGTGELFF.

The chain is built from TRBV5-1 and TRBJ2-2; weak D call: TRBD1 (6 bases). The CDR3 sequence is 14 residues long. Trimming left V 4 bases short and J 1 base short, with 8 bases between. Germline CDR1 SGHRS, CDR2 YFSETQ. This CDR3 reads CASSQDRNTGELFF. As DNA, the CDR3 is TGCGCCAGCAGCCAGGACAGGAACACCGGGGAGCTGTTTTTT.

The chain recombines TRBV28 with TRBJ1-5; TRBD1 matches 11 bases. The germline gives CDR1 MDHEN, CDR2 SYDVKM. The CDR3 runs to 13 residues. V dropped 6 bases and J dropped 5; count of bases not matched to a gene: 0. The CDR3 loop is CASRDRGHQPQHF. CDR3 nucleotide sequence: TGTGCCAGCAGGGACAGGGGGCATCAGCCCCAGCATTTT.

This clone is medium-sized. The chain joins TRBV27 to TRBJ2-1, with a possible D match to TRBD1 (5 bases). V was cut by 6 bases and J by 1 base, with 10 bases left in between. The CDR3 has 14 amino acids. Germline V gene data show CDR1 as MNHEY and CDR2 as SMNVEV (reference sequence). CDR3 in amino acids: CASSPQASYNEQFF. In DNA, the CDR3 is TGTGCCAGCAGCCCACAGGCTTCCTACAATGAGCAGTTCTTC.

The gene calls are TRBV7-6 and TRBJ1-3; D may be TRBD1 (6 bases). The germline gives CDR1 SGHVS, CDR2 FNYEAQ. The V and J ends lost 5 bases and 6 bases respectively, with 11 bases between them. This CDR3 is 13 amino acids long. The CDR3 DNA sequence: TGTGCCAGCAGCGGGGGCAGTAAAAACACCATATATTTT. It codes for CASSGGSKNTIYF.

The rearrangement joins TRBV7-9 to TRBJ1-4; D is ambiguous. CDR1 and CDR2 from the germline V gene are SEHNR and FQNEAQ (reference sequence). The length of the CDR3 is 16 residues. V was clipped by 2 bases and J by 8 bases, with 18 bases between them. CDR3: CASSLRRAAGGEKLFF. The CDR3, as DNA: TGTGCCAGCAGCTTAAGGAGGGCGGCAGGCGGAGAAAAACTGTTTTTT. Filled out from reference TRBV7-9 and TRBJ1-4, the complete variable domain reads DTGVSQNPRHKITKRGQNVTFRCDPISEHNRLYWYRQTLGQGPEFLTYFQNEAQLEKSRLLSDRFSAERPKGSFSTLEIQRTEQGDSAMYLCASSLRRAAGGEKLFFGSGTQLSVL.

The rearrangement uses TRBV6-5 and TRBJ2-5; possibly TRBD1 for D (6 bases). Per germline, CDR1 MNHEY and CDR2 SVGAGI. The CDR3 loop spans 14 amino acids. Deletions cut 6 bases from V and 9 bases from J, with 20 bases between. CDR3 amino acids: CASSPTGTSNPQYF. The CDR3 bases are TGTGCCAGCAGCCCAACCGGGACAAGCAATCCCCAGTACTTC.

V gene TRBV7-2 combines with J gene TRBJ2-1; 10 nucleotides line up with TRBD2. The germline V gene has CDR1 SGHTA and CDR2 FQGNSA. The ends lost 1 base at V and 3 bases at J; junction bases unmatched: 12. This CDR3 has 19 amino acids. The CDR3 sequence is CASSLVRLAGALGYNEQFF. Written as DNA, the CDR3 is TGTGCCAGCAGCTTAGTACGGCTAGCGGGGGCCTTAGGCTACAATGAGCAGTTCTTC.

The V and J genes are TRBV6-1 and TRBJ2-1; 9 positions match TRBD1. Germline-derived CDR1 and CDR2 are MNHNS and SASEGT. CDR3 size: 15 residues. V shed 6 bases and J 0 bases; nucleotides not matched to a gene: 3. In DNA form, the CDR3 reads TGTGCCAGCAGGGACAGGGGCGGCTCCTACAATGAGCAGTTCTTC. Translated, it gives CASRDRGGSYNEQFF.

The J gene is TRBJ2-1, the V gene TRBV2; 7 nucleotides agree with TRBD1. Germline CDR1 is SNHLY and CDR2 is FYNNEI. The CDR3 covers 15 residues. The J segment lost 4 bases and the V segment lost 6 bases, leaving 9 bases of the junction unmatched. This CDR3 reads CASSSGTEIYNEQFF. In DNA form, the CDR3 reads TGTGCCAGCAGCTCCGGGACAGAGATTTACAATGAGCAGTTCTTC.